This section outlines one TCR beta chain sequence together with its context. This record comes from a study of cytomegalovirus exposure and HLA in healthy donors. Primers included in the PCR were 60 Vbeta and 13 Jbeta primers. Sequencing used immunoSEQ multiplex PCR; TCRdb keeps in-frame clones, though not all of them. The sample carries approximately 110,000 clones, roughly 77% recorded once. V was clipped by 2 bases and J by 8 bases, with 9 bases between them. CDR3 size: 13 residues. CDR1 is SGHVS and CDR2 is FQNEAQ in the germline V gene. The specimen was PBMCs. This clonotype was sampled from a woman younger than 45 in good health and CMV-seronegative. This rearrangement joins TRBV7-8 to TRBJ2-2, with D unresolved. CDR3 amino acids: CASSLKKSGELFF. In DNA form, the CDR3 reads TGTGCCAGCAGCTTAAAAAAGAGTGGGGAGCTGTTTTTT.